This TCR beta chain was recovered during a study of blood T cell repertoires in COVID-19. In the study overall: Samples came from the United States, Italy and Spain, spanning acute and convalescent COVID-19. T cells, B-cell-depleted T cells, or PBMCs provided the cDNA or gDNA that served as material.

The table came from immunoSEQ multiplex PCR; TCRdb's copy has only in-frame clones and leaves some out. The sample lists about 260,000 clones; roughly nine tenths were seen once. Sequencing input: peripheral blood. The sequence was obtained from a man in his 60s who had recovered from COVID-19.

CDR3 loop: CSVSEGEIVGNTEAFF. CDR3 sequence (DNA): TGCAGCGTTTCCGAGGGAGAGATTGTAGGGAACACTGAAGCTTTCTTT. The genes are TRBV29-1 and TRBJ1-1; no reliable D call. The length of the CDR3 is 16 residues. Germline V gene sequence: CDR1 SQVTM, CDR2 ANQGSEA. With 5 bases removed from V and 1 base from J, the gap between germline ends came to 20 bases.